This TCR beta chain is drawn from a study of blood T cell repertoires in COVID-19. Study-level information: T cells, B-cell-depleted T cells, or PBMCs provided the cDNA or gDNA that served as material.

Original processing notes: Quantification of nucleated cells was approximated via reference gene primer amplification. The repertoire was sequenced with immunoSEQ multiplex PCR; TCRdb's copy has only in-frame clones and lacks some. V and J calls and clone size follow that table, whereas D and trimming were derived from the DNA. This repertoire shows about 59,000 clones, under 85% found once; its top ten account for 3.2%. The V gene's germline CDR1 is SNHLY and CDR2 FYNNEI. This CDR3 is 13 amino acids long. Deletions cut 0 bases from V and 6 bases from J, with 9 bases between. In its sample, this clone was seen a few times.

V is TRBV2 and J is TRBJ2-7; no definite D call. The sequenced sample consisted of peripheral blood. This receptor was obtained from a man aged 60 to 75 with acute or convalescent COVID-19. The CDR3 region has the DNA TGTGCCAGCAGTGAAGCGGCCCCACCCGAGCAGTACTTC. It codes for CASSEAAPPEQYF.